What follows is one TCR beta chain and its context. Its antigen is currently not known. One base away there is no much larger clone; base qualities are not given. These data belong to a study of blood T cell repertoires in COVID-19 (dated by TCRdb to 2020 to 2021). General notes on the study: Collaborator samples came from the United States, Italy and Spain and covered acute and convalescent phases of COVID-19. The prospective study material was composed of cDNA or gDNA derived from T cells, B-cell-depleted T cells, or PBMCs. Subjects who had been exposed to COVID-19, were actively infected with it, or had recovered from it provided the deeply sampled blood TCRbeta repertoires that made up the dataset. The repertoires were released in a freely available public database meant as a resource for research on the immune response to SARS-CoV-2. Samples were obtained from the ongoing ImmuneRACE study (first 160 participants) and from over 1,000 subjects provided by 6 global collaborators. A de-identified subject ID, COVID-19 status, age in years and sex were almost always included in the sample metadata. Where HLA class I and class II types were available, the types were taken from metadata supplied by the sample provider, not from assay-based typing.

Each collaborating institution followed its own protocols to collect whole blood in K2EDTA tubes. For TCRbeta analysis, collaborators shipped samples in one of three forms: frozen whole blood, isolated PBMCs, or DNA extracted from either of those sample types. CDR1 is given as MDHEN and CDR2 as SYDVKM, both from the germline V gene. The CDR3 sequence holds 14 residues, the cysteine and phenylalanine included. Just the 42-base CDR3 DNA is kept, in frame starting at base 1. Trimming at the junction amounts to 1 base on V and 5 bases on J, and the germline ends lie 8 bases apart. TCRbeta CDR3 regions were amplified from genomic DNA by means of the immunoSEQ Assay, a bias-controlled multiplex PCR. The original methods were these. The number of nucleated cells in each sample was estimated by amplification of reference gene primers within the assay. Sequence reads were collapsed and filtered to measure the absolute abundance of every unique TCRbeta CDR3 rearrangement. Productive Simpson clonality was computed per sample as the square root of Simpson's diversity index over productive rearrangements. As stored in TCRdb, this immuneACCESS dataset retains in-frame rearrangements with V and J assigned. A fraction of the clones does not appear; measured against another copy, unresolved V genes explain less than half of the discrepancy, and the remainder lacks a known reason. D and trimming were read from the DNA, whereas the V and J calls and clone size are those reported in that table. The sample has just over 650,000 clones on record, more than 80% of them singletons. The ten largest clones add up to approximately 0.25% of the sample.

Findings and caveats that apply to the study as a whole: Clinical and demographic metadata were provided uncurated, with the amount varying by source and participant.

Sequencing was done on a sample of peripheral blood. The V and J genes are TRBV28 and TRBJ2-2; possibly the D gene is TRBD2, per 6 matching bases. The receptor was derived from a woman aged 18-29 years with acute or convalescent COVID-19. DNA sequence: TGTGCCAGCAGTTTATCGGGAGCTACCGGGGAGCTGTTTTTT. Translation gives CASSLSGATGELFF.